The clone carrying this TCR beta chain has just a few counts. Assay used: immunoSEQ multiplex PCR; TCRdb lists only in-frame clones, some missing. Counted here are approximately 110,000 clones, 88% occurring once; the ten biggest clones make up nearly 0.9%. V was clipped by 1 base and J by 8 bases, with 11 bases between them. The germline V gene has CDR1 SGHAT and CDR2 FQNNGV. The CDR3 spans 13 residues. The data belong to a study of blood T cell repertoires in COVID-19. Across the study: COVID-19 samples collected from the United States, Italy and Spain covered acute and convalescent phases.

The sequenced sample was peripheral blood. The clonotype comes from a woman aged 50 to 60 with active or convalescent COVID-19. The J gene is TRBJ1-2, the V gene TRBV11-2, with a possible D match to TRBD1 (5 bases). This CDR3 reads CASSLAPRTGYTF. The CDR3 nucleotides are TGTGCCAGCAGCTTAGCCCCCAGGACAGGCTACACCTTC.